This record covers a single TCR beta chain. The antigen it recognizes is unknown. It has no much larger one-base neighbor in the sample; base qualities were not kept. Naive CD8 T cell libraries were made from around 18,000 to 910,000 sorted cells using 10%, 30% or 50% of purified RNA. Naive CD8 T cells, defined as CD8+CD4-CCR7+CD45RA+, were FACS-sorted into RLT Plus buffer on a BD FACSAria II. Around 11 TCR copies' worth of Jurkat RNA were spiked into roughly 17,000-1,100,000 naive CD8 T cell samples to test detection sensitivity. CD8 T cells were enriched with RosetteSep CD8+ T Cell Enrichment Cocktail and Ficoll-Paque, followed by ACK red cell lysis. This sample was taken from a study of molecular identifiers for immune sequencing clone quantification listed by TCRdb under 2018. About the study as a whole: In a replicate experiment, RNA from about 20,000 or 100,000 naive CD8 T cells was split into five aliquots, four of which were sequenced. CD8 T cells were used in a methods study to benchmark molecular-identifier clustering-based TCR repertoire sequencing (MIDCIRS) and TCR RNA copy counting. Study-wide findings and limitations: The naive libraries included spiked-in Jurkat TCR RNA (about ten copies' worth), and this Jurkat TCR RNA is not part of the donor repertoire. Highly expanded clone sizes could be underestimated if identical TCR molecules share a barcode. Modeling estimated 2.5 to 3.5 recovered TCR RNA copies per cell, compared with approximately 9.5 by digital PCR, which implies roughly 30% capture efficiency. A single cell's worth of spiked-in Jurkat TCR RNA was reported detectable even among 850,000 to 1,000,000 naive CD8 T cells. When barcode sub-clustering was not used, chimeric consensus sequences inflated TCR diversity, with chimeras reaching as high as 47%. Clones above 20 RNA copies held over 97% of molecules in CMV-specific effector cells but under 1% in naive cells.

Receptor libraries were prepared by PCR. The reads were generated on an Illumina HiSeq 4000. Preparation of bulk TCR libraries followed a previously described approach, with the TCR primers listed in Table S5. The Qiagen AllPrep DNA/RNA kit was used to purify total RNA. Before analysis, reads from multiple sequencing runs of one library were combined. The paper's processing steps were these. Reads were retained only if an exact TCR constant sequence was present, and the retained reads were trimmed to 150 nt and grouped according to their 12-nt molecular barcodes. Reads within each barcode group were sub-clustered using a 15% Levenshtein threshold, and quality-weighted consensus sequences were constructed for each RNA molecule. Non-functional sequences were removed, as were lower-count sequences one edit away from another. Barcode sub-clusters with fewer than 20% of the maximum read count were removed, based on fitting two negative binomial distributions. The public reads were quality trimmed at Q25 with fastp and then assembled into clones with MiXCR by TCRdb, keeping productive beta chains. Rows are combined by CDR3 protein, so each entry shows the most common genes and DNA. The V and J calls here are based on TCRdb, not the publication. For this sample the table gives about 640,000 distinct CDR3 sequences, of which 20% were detected only once. 0.85% to 0.9% of the sample is held by the ten biggest clonotypes.

The germline V gene provides CDR1 SQVTM and CDR2 ANQGSEA. Including the terminal cysteine and phenylalanine, the CDR3 comprises 13 residues. Here the CDR3 DNA is all that survives: 39 bases in frame from base 1. V loses 2 bases of germline sequence and J loses 1 base, and the interval between the two ends is 8 bases. Recombination connected TRBV29-1 to TRBJ1-2; no D gene can be assigned with confidence. The sequenced sample consisted of naive CD8+ T cells from blood, with Jurkat cell RNA spiked in. The cell subset or site label of this sample denotes: FACS-sorted CD8+CD4-CCR7+CD45RA+ naive T cells. This clonotype was obtained from a human donor in good health. Some libraries in this study had Jurkat cell RNA spiked in. The CDR3 loop reads CSVENRLNYGYTF. The nucleotide sequence reads TGCAGCGTTGAAAACAGACTTAACTATGGCTACACCTTC.